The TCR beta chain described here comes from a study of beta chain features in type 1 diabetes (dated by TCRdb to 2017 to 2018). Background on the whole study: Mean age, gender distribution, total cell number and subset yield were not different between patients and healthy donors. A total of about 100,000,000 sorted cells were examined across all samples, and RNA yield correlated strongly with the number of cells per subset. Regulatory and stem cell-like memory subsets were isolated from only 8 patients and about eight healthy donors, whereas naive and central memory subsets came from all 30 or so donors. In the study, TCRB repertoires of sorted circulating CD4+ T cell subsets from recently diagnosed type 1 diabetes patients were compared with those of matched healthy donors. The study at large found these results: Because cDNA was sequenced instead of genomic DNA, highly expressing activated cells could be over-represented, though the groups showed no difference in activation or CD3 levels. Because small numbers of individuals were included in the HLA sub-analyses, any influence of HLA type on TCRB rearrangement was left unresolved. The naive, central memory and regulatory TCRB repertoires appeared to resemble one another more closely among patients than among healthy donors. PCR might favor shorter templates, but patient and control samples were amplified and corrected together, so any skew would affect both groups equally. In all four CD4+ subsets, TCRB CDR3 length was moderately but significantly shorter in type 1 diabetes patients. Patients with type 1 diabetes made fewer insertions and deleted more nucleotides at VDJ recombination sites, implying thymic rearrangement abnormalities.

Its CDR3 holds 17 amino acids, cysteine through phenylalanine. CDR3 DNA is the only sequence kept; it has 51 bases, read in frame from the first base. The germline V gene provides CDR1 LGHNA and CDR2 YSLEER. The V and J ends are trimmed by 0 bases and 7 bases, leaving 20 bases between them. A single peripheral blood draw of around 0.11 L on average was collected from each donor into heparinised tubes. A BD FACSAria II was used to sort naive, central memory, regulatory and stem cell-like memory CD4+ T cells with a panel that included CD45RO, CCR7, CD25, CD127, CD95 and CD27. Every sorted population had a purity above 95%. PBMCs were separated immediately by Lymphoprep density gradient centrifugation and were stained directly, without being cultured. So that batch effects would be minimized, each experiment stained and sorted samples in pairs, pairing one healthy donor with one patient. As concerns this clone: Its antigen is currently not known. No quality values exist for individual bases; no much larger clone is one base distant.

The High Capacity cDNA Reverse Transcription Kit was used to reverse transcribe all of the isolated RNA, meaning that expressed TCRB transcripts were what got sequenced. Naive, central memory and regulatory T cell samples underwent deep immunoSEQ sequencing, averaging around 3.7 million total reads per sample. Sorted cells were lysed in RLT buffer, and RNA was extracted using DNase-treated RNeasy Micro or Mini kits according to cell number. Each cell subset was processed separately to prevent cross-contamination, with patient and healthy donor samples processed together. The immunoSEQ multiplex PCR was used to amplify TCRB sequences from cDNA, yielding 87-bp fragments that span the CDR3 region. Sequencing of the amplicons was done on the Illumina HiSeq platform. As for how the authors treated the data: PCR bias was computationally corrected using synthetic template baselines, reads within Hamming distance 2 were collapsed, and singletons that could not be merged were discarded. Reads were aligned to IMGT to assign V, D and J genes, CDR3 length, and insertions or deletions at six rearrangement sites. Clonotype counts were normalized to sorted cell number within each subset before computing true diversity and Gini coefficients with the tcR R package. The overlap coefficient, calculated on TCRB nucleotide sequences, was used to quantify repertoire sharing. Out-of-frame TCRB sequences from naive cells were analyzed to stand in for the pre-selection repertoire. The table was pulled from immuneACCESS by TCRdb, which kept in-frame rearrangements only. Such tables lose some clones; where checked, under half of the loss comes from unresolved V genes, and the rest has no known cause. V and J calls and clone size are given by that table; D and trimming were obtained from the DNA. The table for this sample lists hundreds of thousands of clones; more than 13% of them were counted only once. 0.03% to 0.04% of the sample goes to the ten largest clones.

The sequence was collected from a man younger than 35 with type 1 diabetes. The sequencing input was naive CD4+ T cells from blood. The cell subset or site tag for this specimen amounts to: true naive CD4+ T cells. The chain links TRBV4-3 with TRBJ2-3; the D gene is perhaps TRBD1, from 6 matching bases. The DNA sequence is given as TGCGCCAGCAGCCAAGATTTGGCAGGGGCCCCCCTGAATACGCAGTATTTT. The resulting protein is CASSQDLAGAPLNTQYF.